This TCR beta chain was documented in a study of cytomegalovirus exposure and HLA in healthy donors. Researchers ran the PCR with 60 Vbeta and 13 Jbeta primers. Repertoires were generated with immunoSEQ multiplex PCR, while TCRdb's copy carries only in-frame clones and drops some. The profile shows 100,000 to 150,000 clones, over 70% of them singletons. Whole-study results and caveats: When analyzed later, the rates of TCR association showed variation by HLA locus, with DRB1 the most and HLA-C the fewest. As a later analysis showed, several of the most significant clusters appeared to be linked to common viral pathogens.

The V segment lost 0 bases and the J segment 7 bases; nucleotides outside the gene matches: 9. The CDR3 extends over 16 amino acids. Germline CDR1 reads MNHEY; CDR2 reads SVGAGI. About this clone: What it binds is unknown.

This TCR came from a woman between 35 and 50 years old in good health and CMV-seropositive. Sequenced input: PBMCs. J is TRBJ2-1 and V is TRBV6-5; 7 nucleotides line up with TRBD2. The CDR3: CASSYSASGSRNEQFF. The CDR3 nucleotides are TGTGCCAGCAGTTACTCGGCTAGCGGATCTCGAAATGAGCAGTTCTTC.